This is a list of T cell receptor beta chains from one sample in a study of early T cells in non-severe SARS-CoV-2 infection. TCRdb re-called the 5' RACE reads with MiXCR, one entry per CDR3 protein. The table has tens of thousands of distinct CDR3 sequences, approximately 12% seen once. The sample was whole blood. The receptors originated from an adult who was a healthcare worker with PCR-confirmed SARS-CoV-2 infection or an uninfected control (not recorded which). CDR3s include the opening cysteine and the closing phenylalanine or tryptophan. Each record gives: D gene, J gene, V gene, clone size, CDR3 protein, CDR3 DNA. D genes are given only for firm matches. Part of the rows lack a size; the others show once, few, many or a class for expanded clones.

>TRBD2|TRBJ2-3|TRBV6-5|few
CASSYGGLAANPDTQYF
TGTGCCAGCAGTTACGGGGGACTAGCGGCGAATCCAGATACGCAGTATTTT
>-|TRBJ1-2|TRBV28|many
CASSLGPKAYGYTF
TGTGCCAGCAGTTTGGGCCCAAAAGCCTATGGCTACACCTTC
>-|TRBJ2-3|TRBV7-2|few
CGAGRGGTDTQYF
TGTGGGGCGGGTCGGGGAGGCACAGATACGCAGTATTTT
>-|TRBJ1-1|TRBV5-1|-
CASSLNTLGDTEAFF
TGCGCCAGCAGCTTGAACACTTTGGGGGACACTGAAGCTTTCTTT
>-|TRBJ2-7|TRBV5-1|-
CASSPVGDYEQYF
TGCGCCAGCAGCCCGGTCGGGGACTACGAGCAGTACTTC
>-|TRBJ2-5|TRBV18|few
CASSPNQETQYF
TGTGCCAGCTCACCTAACCAAGAGACCCAGTACTTC
>TRBD1|TRBJ2-3|TRBV19|few
CATQDTGGWYTQYF
TGTGCCACCCAAGACACAGGGGGCTGGTATACGCAGTATTTT
>-|TRBJ2-3|TRBV9|many
CASSDLADHTDTQYF
TGTGCCAGCAGCGACTTAGCGGACCACACAGATACGCAGTATTTT
>-|TRBJ2-5|TRBV5-1|few
CASSLGEETQYF
TGCGCCAGCAGCTTAGGCGAAGAGACCCAGTACTTC
>TRBD2|TRBJ2-2|TRBV6-2/TRBV6-3|-
CASSPAGDHTGELFF
TGTGCCAGCAGCCCAGCGGGGGACCACACCGGGGAGCTGTTTTTT
>TRBD1|TRBJ1-4|TRBV7-9|many
CASSWTGGGEKLFF
TGTGCCAGCAGCTGGACAGGGGGCGGTGAAAAACTGTTTTTT
>TRBD1|TRBJ2-1|TRBV5-4|-
CASSETGGNEQFF
TGTGCCAGCAGTGAAACAGGGGGCAATGAGCAGTTCTTC
>-|TRBJ1-4|TRBV6-1|few
CASSELRGSGEKLFF
TGTGCCAGCAGTGAACTCAGGGGCAGCGGTGAAAAACTGTTTTTT
>TRBD1|TRBJ1-4|TRBV20-1|few
CIGRQGTNEKLFF
TGCATTGGGAGACAGGGAACTAATGAAAAACTGTTTTTT
>-|TRBJ2-1|TRBV11-2|few
CASSFIPRENEQFF
TGTGCCAGCAGCTTCATCCCCAGGGAAAATGAGCAGTTCTTC
>-|TRBJ1-4|TRBV15|few
CATSRNRNNEKLFF
TGTGCCACCAGCAGAAACAGAAATAATGAAAAACTGTTTTTT
>TRBD2|TRBJ2-3|TRBV6-1|few
CASSPLAVLGTDTQYF
TGTGCCAGCAGTCCACTAGCGGTCCTCGGCACAGATACGCAGTATTTT
>TRBD2|TRBJ2-1|TRBV2|-
CASSEGRSSGNYNEQFF
TGTGCCAGCAGTGAAGGCAGGTCTAGCGGGAACTACAATGAGCAGTTCTTC
>-|TRBJ2-5|TRBV7-2|few
CASSLMRGQTQYF
TGTGCCAGCAGCTTAATGCGGGGACAGACCCAGTACTTC
>-|TRBJ2-7|TRBV29-1|-
CSVDGLGREQYF
TGCAGCGTTGACGGGTTGGGTCGCGAGCAGTACTTC
>-|TRBJ2-1|TRBV3-2|-
CASSQEYNEQFF
TGTGCCAGCAGCCAAGAGTACAATGAGCAGTTCTTC
>-|TRBJ1-5|TRBV11-2|few
CASSGSEGQPQHF
TGTGCCAGCAGCGGAAGTGAGGGTCAGCCCCAGCATTTT
>TRBD1|TRBJ1-2|TRBV12-3/TRBV12-4|many
CASGKGALDYGYTF
TGTGCCAGCGGAAAGGGGGCCCTGGACTATGGCTACACCTTC
>-|TRBJ2-3|TRBV30|few
CAWSGGAQYF
TGTGCCTGGAGTGGAGGGGCGCAGTATTTT
>-|TRBJ1-5|TRBV18|few
CASSPRAGDTSPQHF
TGTGCCAGCTCCCCCAGGGCAGGCGACACGTCGCCCCAGCATTTT
>-|TRBJ2-1|TRBV10-2|many
CASSEEQGPYNEQFF
TGCGCCAGCAGTGAGGAACAGGGACCCTACAATGAGCAGTTCTTC
>-|TRBJ2-5|TRBV12-3/TRBV12-4|-
CASSPLDIRIETQYF
TGTGCCAGCAGTCCATTGGACATACGAATAGAGACCCAGTACTTC
>-|TRBJ2-3|TRBV2|many
CASSGLSGDTQYF
TGTGCCAGCAGCGGACTTTCCGGAGATACGCAGTATTTT
>TRBD1|TRBJ1-5|TRBV20-1|-
CSAGTAYSNQPQHF
TGCAGTGCTGGGACAGCATATAGCAATCAGCCCCAGCATTTT
>-|TRBJ1-6|TRBV5-5|few
CASNSRGNSDSPLHF
TGTGCCAGCAACAGCCGGGGCAATAGCGATTCACCCCTCCACTTT
>TRBD1|TRBJ1-6|TRBV2|many
CASKTGGSAPLHF
TGTGCCAGCAAGACAGGGGGATCCGCACCCCTCCACTTT